A selection of T cell receptor beta chains follows, all from one sample in a study of T cell repertoires in cytomegalovirus infection. TCRdb re-called the reads through MiXCR, storing one row per CDR3 protein. The profile covers some 940,000 distinct CDR3 sequences, with about a third appearing a single time and roughly an eighth taken by the ten largest. These receptors' targets are unknown. The specimen was cultured CD8+ T cells from PBMCs, collected from culture after CMV antigen stimulation. Receptor source: a human donor in good health (CMV status not recorded). Some clones in this sample may be carry-over from other donors' samples. Both conserved end residues are part of each CDR3. A D gene is named only where the DNA matches it firmly. Not all rows give a size; the values are once, few, many and, for expanded clones, a class.

v_gene,abundance,d_gene,j_gene,CDR3nt,CDR3aa
TRBV12-3/TRBV12-4,.,.,TRBJ2-3,TGTGCCAGCAGTTCCCGGAGCTGGGGGTCATTCACAGATACGCAGTATTTT,CASSSRSWGSFTDTQYF
TRBV29-1,once,TRBD1,TRBJ1-2,TGCAGCGTTCGACAGGGTCCCTATGGCTACACCTTC,CSVRQGPYGYTF
TRBV6-4,.,.,TRBJ2-1,TGTGCCAGCAGTACGTTTTCCTTCCCCCCCAACTACAATGAGCAGTTCTTC,CASSTFSFPPNYNEQFF
TRBV7-6,many,TRBD1,TRBJ2-1,TGTGCCAGCAGCTCCGGACAGGGGGGATGGAATGAGCAGTTCTTC,CASSSGQGGWNEQFF
TRBV27,few,TRBD1,TRBJ1-4,TGTGCCAGCAGCCGGACAGGGGTTAATGAAAAACTGTTTTTT,CASSRTGVNEKLFF
TRBV12-3/TRBV12-4,.,.,TRBJ2-3,TGTGCCAGCAGTCTTCGGGGGCGGCATTCAGATACGCAGTATTTT,CASSLRGRHSDTQYF
TRBV6-1,.,TRBD1,TRBJ1-6,TGTGCCAGCAGTTTCCAGGGGGTACCCCTCCACTTT,CASSFQGVPLHF
TRBV5-6,.,TRBD2,TRBJ2-1,TGTGCCAGCAGCCCTAGCGGAACTTACAATGAGCAGTTCTTC,CASSPSGTYNEQFF
TRBV12-3/TRBV12-4,many,.,TRBJ1-1,TGTGCCAGCAGTTTAGGCAGGTTTGAAGCTTTCTTT,CASSLGRFEAFF
TRBV5-1,few,TRBD1,TRBJ1-1,TGCGCCAGCAGCGTCCTGGGACAGGGTTACACTGAAGCTTTCTTT,CASSVLGQGYTEAFF
TRBV6-1,.,.,TRBJ1-2,TGTGCCAGCAGCCCGTTAGCGGGAGATAACTATGGCTACACCTTC,CASSPLAGDNYGYTF
TRBV14,.,TRBD1,TRBJ1-2,TGTGCCAGCAGCCGAGGGGACAGGGGGCTCGTCTATGGCTACACCTTC,CASSRGDRGLVYGYTF
TRBV27,.,TRBD2,TRBJ2-5,TGTGCCAGCAGTTTAATTTGGACTAGTGGGGGGACTAACGTAAAGGAGACCCAGTACTTC,CASSLIWTSGGTNVKETQYF
TRBV4-3,.,.,TRBJ1-6,TGCGCCAGCAGCCAGGCAGACAGAAGGACCTATAATTCACCCCTCCACTTT,CASSQADRRTYNSPLHF
TRBV27,few,.,TRBJ2-7,TGTGCCAGCAGTTTATACGGAAACCCCTACGAGCAGTACTTC,CASSLYGNPYEQYF
TRBV12-3/TRBV12-4,.,TRBD2,TRBJ2-5,TGTGCCAGCAGCTCTTCTCCCTCTGCGGGGGAGGAGACCCAGTACTTC,CASSSSPSAGEETQYF
TRBV27,.,.,TRBJ2-7,TGTGCCAGCAGTTTCGGGGGGCAAAACGAGCAGTACTTC,CASSFGGQNEQYF
TRBV15,few,TRBD1,TRBJ1-1,TGTGCCACCAGCAGACGGGGACAGGGAGGGGTGAACACTGAAGCTTTCTTT,CATSRRGQGGVNTEAFF
TRBV12-3/TRBV12-4,few,.,TRBJ1-1,TGTGCCAGCAGTACCAGGGGCGAGGGATGGAACACTGAAGCTTTCTTT,CASSTRGEGWNTEAFF
TRBV7-9,.,.,TRBJ1-3,TGTGCCAGCAGCTTAGGGACAATTGGAAACACCATATATTTT,CASSLGTIGNTIYF
TRBV6-2/TRBV6-3,few,.,TRBJ1-5,TGTGCCAGCAGTTACTCGATATCCTCCGGCCAGCCCCAGCATTTT,CASSYSISSGQPQHF
TRBV4-1,.,.,TRBJ1-2,TGCGCCAGCAGCCAAGGGCAGACCTCTAACTATGGCTACACCTTC,CASSQGQTSNYGYTF
TRBV27,few,.,TRBJ2-7,TGTGCCAGCAGTTCCATCCCCGGCTCCTACGAGCAGTACTTC,CASSSIPGSYEQYF